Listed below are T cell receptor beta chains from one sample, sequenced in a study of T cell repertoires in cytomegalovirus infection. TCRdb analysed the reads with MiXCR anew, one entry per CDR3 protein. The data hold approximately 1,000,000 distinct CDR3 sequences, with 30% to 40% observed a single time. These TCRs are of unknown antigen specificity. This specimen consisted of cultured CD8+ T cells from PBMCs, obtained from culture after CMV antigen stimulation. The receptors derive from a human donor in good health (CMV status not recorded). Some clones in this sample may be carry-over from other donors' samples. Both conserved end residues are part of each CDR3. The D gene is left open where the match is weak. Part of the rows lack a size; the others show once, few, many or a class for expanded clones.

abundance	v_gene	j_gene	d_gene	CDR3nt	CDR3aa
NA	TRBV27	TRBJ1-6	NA	TGTGCCAGCAGTTTATCGATGGGCAGGGTTGCACCCCTCCACTTT	CASSLSMGRVAPLHF
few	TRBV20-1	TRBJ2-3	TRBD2	TGCAGTGCTGGGCCCGCGGGACTAGCGCATACAGATACGCAGTATTTT	CSAGPAGLAHTDTQYF
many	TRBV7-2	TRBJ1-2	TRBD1	TGTGCCAGCAGCGCAACAGGGGTTACTAACTATGGCTACACCTTC	CASSATGVTNYGYTF
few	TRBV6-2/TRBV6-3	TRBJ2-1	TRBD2	TGTGCCAGCAGTTACTCGGCTCGGCTAGCGGGGGGTGTAAACAATGAGCAGTTCTTC	CASSYSARLAGGVNNEQFF
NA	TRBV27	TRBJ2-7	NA	TGTGCCAGCAGTTTATTGGACAGTACCTACGAGCAGTACTTC	CASSLLDSTYEQYF
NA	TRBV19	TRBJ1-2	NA	TGTGCCACCACTGGTTCGGCGGACCCGTATAGCTACACCTTC	CATTGSADPYSYTF
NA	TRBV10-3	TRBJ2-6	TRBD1	TGTGCCACTACGACAGGGGCGAACTCTGGGGCCAACGTCCTGACTTTC	CATTTGANSGANVLTF
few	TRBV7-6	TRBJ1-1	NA	TGTGCCAGCAGCCTACCAGGCGGGGGGGGCACTGAAGCTTTCTTT	CASSLPGGGGTEAFF
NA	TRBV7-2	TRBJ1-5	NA	TGTGCCAGCAGCTTAGGTCCGGACAAGGGCCCATATAGCAATCAGCCCCAGCATTTT	CASSLGPDKGPYSNQPQHF
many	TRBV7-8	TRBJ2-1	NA	TGTGCCAGCAGTTATCCCAGGGACCGGTCCTCCAGTGAGCAGTTCTTC	CASSYPRDRSSSEQFF
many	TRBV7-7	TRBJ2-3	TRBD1	TGTGCTAGCAGCCCTTTACCGACAGGGGTTGGAGATACGCAGTATTTT	CASSPLPTGVGDTQYF
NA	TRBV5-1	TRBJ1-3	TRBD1	TGCGCCAGCAGCTTGGCCAGGGACAGGGGAGTCGGAGACACCATATATTTT	CASSLARDRGVGDTIYF
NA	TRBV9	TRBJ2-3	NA	TGTGCCAGCAGCGTTCGCCCTAGTGTCGGCGGGCAGCCAGATACGCAGTATTTT	CASSVRPSVGGQPDTQYF
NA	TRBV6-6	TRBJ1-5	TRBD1	TGTGCCAGCAGTTTGACAGGGGCGGATCAGCCCCAGCATTTT	CASSLTGADQPQHF
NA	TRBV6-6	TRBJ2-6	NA	TGTGCCAGCAGTGAGAGGGCCGGGGTCAACGTCCTGACTTTC	CASSERAGVNVLTF
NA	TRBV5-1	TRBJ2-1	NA	TGCGCCAGCACTAGCCGAGGGGACCTCTACAATGAGCAGTTCTTC	CASTSRGDLYNEQFF
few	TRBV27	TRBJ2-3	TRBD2	TGTGCCAGTATTAGCGGGGGAAACACAGATACGCAGTATTTT	CASISGGNTDTQYF
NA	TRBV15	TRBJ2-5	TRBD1	TGTGCCACCAACCTAGAGGACGGGACAGGCTTTACTACCCATGTGTTGGAGACCCAGTACTTC	CATNLEDGTGFTTHVLETQYF
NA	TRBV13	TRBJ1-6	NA	TGTGCCAGCAGCTTATGGGGGCCGAATTCACCCCTCCACTTT	CASSLWGPNSPLHF
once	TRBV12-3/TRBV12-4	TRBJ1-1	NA	TGTGTCAGCAGTACAAGCTCTAGCACTGAAGCTTTCTTT	CVSSTSSSTEAFF
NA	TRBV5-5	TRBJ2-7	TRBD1	TGTGCCAGCAGGACTGTTCCGGGACAGGGTCCCTACGAGCAGTACTTC	CASRTVPGQGPYEQYF
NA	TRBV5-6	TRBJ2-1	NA	TGTGCCAGCAGCTTAACGGGGGGCCGCTGGAATGAGCAGTTCTTC	CASSLTGGRWNEQFF
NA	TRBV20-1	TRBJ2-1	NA	TGCAGTGCCCGGGGGACCTGGGACCACAATGAGCAGTTCTTC	CSARGTWDHNEQFF
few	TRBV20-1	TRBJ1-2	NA	TGCAGTGCCCCCAGTTCATATGGTGGCTACACCTTC	CSAPSSYGGYTF
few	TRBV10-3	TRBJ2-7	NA	TGTGCCATCAGCGTCGGGGGACCCCTCTTACTCGAGCAGTACTTC	CAISVGGPLLLEQYF
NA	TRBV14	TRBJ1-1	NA	TGTGCCAGCAGGGGGCTGATGGCTGAAGCTTTCTTT	CASRGLMAEAFF
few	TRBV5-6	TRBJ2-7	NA	TGTGCCAGCTGTCTTGGGCGACAGGACGAGCAGTACTTC	CASCLGRQDEQYF
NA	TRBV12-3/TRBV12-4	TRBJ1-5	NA	TGTACCAGCAGTTTAGCGGTGACCTATAGCAATCAGCCCCAGCATTTT	CTSSLAVTYSNQPQHF
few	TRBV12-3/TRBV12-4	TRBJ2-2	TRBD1	TGTGCCAGCAGTACAGGGGACACCGGGGAGCTGTTTTTT	CASSTGDTGELFF
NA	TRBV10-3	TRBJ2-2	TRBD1	TGTGCCATCAGTGAGCCCGGGTTCCAAGGGGGCGCAGGGGAGCTGTTTTTT	CAISEPGFQGGAGELFF
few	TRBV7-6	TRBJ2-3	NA	TGTGCCAGCAGCTTAGAACTGGGCGAAGTTAGCGGACCGGGCACAGATACGCAGTATTTT	CASSLELGEVSGPGTDTQYF
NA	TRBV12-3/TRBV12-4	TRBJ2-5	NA	TGTGCCAGCAGTTTAGTGGCAGGAGTCCAAGAGACCCAGTACTTC	CASSLVAGVQETQYF
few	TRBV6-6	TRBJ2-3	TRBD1	TGTGCCAGCAGTTACCGCGACAGGGGGCGTAAAGATACGCAGTATTTT	CASSYRDRGRKDTQYF
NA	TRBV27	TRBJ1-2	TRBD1	TGTGCCACCTTGGGACAGGGGGCAAATGGCTACACCTTC	CATLGQGANGYTF
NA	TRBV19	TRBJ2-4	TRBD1	TGTGCCAGTACAACGACAGGGAACCCCAAAAACATTCAGTACTTC	CASTTTGNPKNIQYF
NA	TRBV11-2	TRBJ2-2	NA	TGTGCCAGCAGCTTGATCCTCGAGCTGTTTTTT	CASSLILELFF
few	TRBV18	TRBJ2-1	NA	TGTGCCAGCTCACCAACCCAGGCCTCCACCTCCTACAATGAGCAGTTCTTC	CASSPTQASTSYNEQFF
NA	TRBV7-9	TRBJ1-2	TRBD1	TGTGCCAGCAGCGAAAGGGACAGGGATGTAGTCGATGGCTACACCTTC	CASSERDRDVVDGYTF
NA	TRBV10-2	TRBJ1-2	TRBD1	TGCGCCAGCAGCGACTTGGGACAGGGGACGGGAGGCTACACCTTC	CASSDLGQGTGGYTF
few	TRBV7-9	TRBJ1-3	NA	TGTGCCAGCAGCTTAATTTGGTATGGTTTGGACCCCAGCTCTGGAAACACCATATATTTT	CASSLIWYGLDPSSGNTIYF
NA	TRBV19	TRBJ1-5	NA	TGTGCCAGTAGTATATATGGCTTCATTAGCAATCAGCCCCAGCATTTT	CASSIYGFISNQPQHF
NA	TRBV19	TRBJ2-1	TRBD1	TGTGCCAGTAGTGTTCCCGGGACAGCCTTGTTCTTC	CASSVPGTALFF
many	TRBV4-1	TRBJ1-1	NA	TGCGCCAGCAGCCACAACATATTAGGGGTGAACACTGAAGCTTTCTTT	CASSHNILGVNTEAFF
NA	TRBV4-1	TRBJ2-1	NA	TGCGCCAGCAGCCAAGATAATTCACCCGATGAGCAGTTCTTC	CASSQDNSPDEQFF
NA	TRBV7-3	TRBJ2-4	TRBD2	TGTGTCAGCAGCCCTAGCGGGGAAAACATTCAGTACTTC	CVSSPSGENIQYF